Described below is a single T cell receptor (beta chain) sequence and its context. The antigen remains undetermined. In the United States, treatment was given to all participants with HIV. This specimen comes from a study of long-term antiretroviral therapy in people with HIV. Study results and caveats: There were no data on ART adherence, viral resistance or therapy changes, a gap that limits inferences about post-ART repertoire changes.

Researchers report immunoSEQ v3.0 was run at survey level. The assay was immunoSEQ multiplex PCR, and TCRdb's table has in-frame clones only and misses some. This sample yields under 20,000 clones, of which over 75% are seen a single time; roughly 4.7% belongs to the top ten. The CDR3 totals 13 residues. Between the trimmed V and J ends, which lost 3 bases and 4 bases, there was a span of 9 bases. From germline, CDR1 is LGHNA and CDR2 YSLEER. This chain uses TRBV4-3 with TRBJ2-5; the D is unclear. The TCR originated in a man aged 18 to 35 with HIV. This specimen consisted of unsorted PBMCs, obtained 0.1 years before starting antiretroviral therapy. CDR3 protein: CASSQLTGETQYF. CDR3 bases: TGCGCCAGCAGCCAGCTTACGGGAGAGACCCAGTACTTC.